This paragraph reports one T cell receptor (beta chain). Antigen: not known. The entry originates in a study of vaccination effects on CD4 cells after COVID-19. Assay used: immunoSEQ multiplex PCR; TCRdb lists only in-frame clones, some missing. Of approximately 40,000 clones listed, approximately 70% are singletons. Germline CDR1 is LGHNA and CDR2 is YSLEER. This CDR3 has 15 residues. The V end was cut by 1 base, the J end by 3 bases, with 12 bases between. Peptide-pool stimulation followed by sequencing identified expanded antigen-specific CD4+ clonotypes in the ViraFEST assay. Culture lasted about 11 days before CD4+ T cell isolation. The person had a PCR-confirmed SARS-CoV-2 infection during March to December 2020.

The receptor comes from a human donor who had a prior SARS-CoV-2 infection. The chain combines TRBV4-3 with TRBJ1-2; a possible D gene is TRBD1 (5 bases). The sequenced sample was CD4+ T cells from PBMCs cultured with a peptide pool, obtained before COVID-19 vaccination. This chain's CDR3 is CASSQGGVGDYGYTF. The CDR3 DNA reads TGCGCCAGCAGCCAAGGGGGGGTCGGGGACTATGGCTACACCTTC.